This T cell receptor (beta chain) emerged from a study of T cells expressing NK-cell markers. The overall study: Sorted T-cell subsets CD3+CD56+NKG2C+, CD3+CD56+NKG2C- and CD3+CD56-NKG2C+ were TCR beta-sequenced. Eight donors were sequenced, seven testing HCMV-seropositive and one testing seronegative. Notes on the study in general: A handful of donors had dominant NKG2C+ clonotypes that comprised roughly 1.0-8% of their CD8+ T cells.

Points on this clonotype: What it binds is not known.

The CDR3 runs to 13 residues. Germline values: CDR1 MNHNS, CDR2 SASEGT. TCRdb reworked the 5' RACE reads into one entry per CDR3 protein, no DNA. Listed are a few hundred thousand distinct CDR3 sequences; approximately 0.39% falls within the top ten. The sequence came from a man aged 18 to 29 in good health. The rearrangement joins TRBV6-1 to TRBJ1-6; the D call from TCRdb, TRBD1, cannot be confirmed without DNA. Material: blood T cells: a sorted CD56 or NKG2C T cell subset, CD4+ or CD8+ T cells, or bulk PBMC T cells (not recorded which). This chain's CDR3 is CASRGTGFSPLHF.